Shown below are 10 T cell receptor beta chains from a single sample sequenced in a study of blood T cell repertoires in COVID-19. Using immunoSEQ multiplex PCR, the repertoire was profiled, and TCRdb retains in-frame clones only, with some absent. Of over 200,000 clones listed, approximately 79% are singletons. Sequencing input: peripheral blood. Receptors originate from a human donor in a cohort sampled during active COVID-19.

The CDR3 protein is CASSTAGGHSYEQYF. CDR3 nucleotide sequence: TGTGCCAGCAGCACAGCAGGGGGTCACTCCTACGAGCAGTACTTC. The chain uses TRBV5-4 and TRBJ2-7, with 7 bases lining up with TRBD1. The J segment lost 0 bases and the V segment lost 4 bases, leaving 7 bases of the junction unmatched. The CDR3 totals 15 residues. Germline CDR1 is SGHNT and CDR2 is YYREEE (reference sequence).

V and J are TRBV7-2 and TRBJ2-7, with D possibly being TRBD2 (6 bases). Between the trimmed V and J ends, which lost 5 bases and 4 bases, there was a span of 15 bases. CDR3 length: 14 amino acids. Germline V lookup: CDR1 SGHTA, CDR2 FQGNSA. The CDR3 DNA sequence: TGTGCCAGCAGCGCGGGGCGGGCCGGGTACGAGCAGTACTTC. This codes for CASSAGRAGYEQYF.

The gene calls are TRBV6-7 and TRBJ1-6, with 10 bases lining up with TRBD1. TRBV6-7 is an ORF, and what it does is uncertain. The ends lost 0 bases at V and 6 bases at J; junction bases unmatched: 2. The CDR3 spans 16 residues. This CDR3 reads CASSYSDRGTNSPLHF. Here the CDR3 DNA reads TGTGCCAGCAGTTACTCGGACAGGGGGACTAATTCACCCCTCCACTTT.

The chain is built from TRBV18 and TRBJ2-5, with D possibly being TRBD1 (5 bases). The V gene lost 3 bases and the J gene lost 1 base, with 9 bases spanning the gap. The V gene's germline CDR1 is KGHSH and CDR2 LQKENI. The CDR3 is made up of 14 amino acids. For the CDR3, the DNA is TGTGCCAGCTCACCTATAGGGGCCCAAGAGACCCAGTACTTC. Translated, it gives CASSPIGAQETQYF. Using reference TRBV18 and TRBJ2-5 for the parts outside the CDR3, the full variable domain is NAGVMQNPRHLVRRRGQEARLRCSPMKGHSHVYWYRQLPEEGLKFMVYLQKENIIDESGMPKERFSAEFPKEGPSILRIQQVVRGDSAAYFCASSPIGAQETQYFGPGTRLLVL.

This sequence joins TRBV28 and TRBJ2-5; D not certain. The V end lost 4 bases, the J end lost 2 bases, and 5 bases lay between the germline ends. The CDR3 spans 12 residues. Germline V CDR1 and CDR2: MDHEN, SYDVKM. The CDR3 is CASSSFQETQYF. The CDR3 DNA follows: TGTGCCAGCAGTTCGTTTCAAGAGACCCAGTACTTC.

The rearrangement links TRBV6-5 to TRBJ1-2; TRBD1 matches 8 bases. Germline CDR1 is MNHEY and CDR2 is SVGAGI. V shed 0 bases and J 8 bases; nucleotides not matched to a gene: 8. The CDR3 totals 15 residues. Written as DNA, the CDR3 is TGTGCCAGCAGTTACTCCCCCAGGGGGCATTTGGGCTACACCTTC. It encodes CASSYSPRGHLGYTF.

The J gene is TRBJ2-7, the V gene TRBV19, with 7 bases that match TRBD1. The V and J ends lost 1 base and 3 bases, in that order; junction bases with no gene match: 0. Germline lookup yields CDR1 LNHDA and CDR2 SQIVND (reference sequence). The CDR3 loop spans 13 amino acids. The CDR3 is CASSIGDSYEQYF. CDR3 coding DNA: TGTGCCAGTAGTATAGGGGACAGCTACGAGCAGTACTTC.

The V and J genes are TRBV7-2 and TRBJ1-2, with 9 bases aligning to TRBD1. CDR3 length: 16 amino acids. Germline lookup yields CDR1 SGHTA and CDR2 FQGNSA. The J segment lost 7 bases and the V segment lost 1 base, leaving 10 bases of the junction unmatched. For the CDR3, the DNA is TGTGCCAGCAGCTTAGTCATACAGGGGGCGCGAGGTGGCTACACCTTC. Residues: CASSLVIQGARGGYTF.

As concerns this clone: This same CDR3 is encoded by further DNA sequences in the sample. This chain uses TRBV28 with TRBJ1-2; a possible D gene is TRBD1 (5 bases). Germline V gene lookup returns CDR1 MDHEN and CDR2 SYDVKM. The CDR3 sequence is 14 residues long. V was clipped by 4 bases and J by 2 bases, with 11 bases between them. DNA of the CDR3: TGTGCCAGCAGTTCCCCCGGACACAACTATGGCTACACCTTC. Protein sequence: CASSSPGHNYGYTF.

The V gene is TRBV5-1, the J gene TRBJ2-3; TRBD1 aligns across 7 bases. V was pared by 4 bases and J by 2 bases, with 7 bases of the junction left unmatched. Germline lookup yields CDR1 SGHRS and CDR2 YFSETQ. The CDR3 is 15 amino acids. The CDR3 DNA reads TGCGCCAGCAGCGGGGGACAGCGATACACAGATACGCAGTATTTT. This codes for CASSGGQRYTDTQYF. Combining the CDR3 with reference TRBV5-1 and TRBJ2-3 gives the whole variable domain KAGVTQTPRYLIKTRGQQVTLSCSPISGHRSVSWYQQTPGQGLQFLFEYFSETQRNKGNFPGRFSGRQFSNSRSEMNVSTLELGDSALYLCASSGGQRYTDTQYFGPGTRLTVL.